This T cell receptor (beta chain) appears in the sequencing data of a study of cytomegalovirus exposure and HLA in healthy donors. Findings of the study overall: Specificity of a few CMV-associated chains for CMV antigens was verified in vitro.

This CDR3 has 16 amino acids. Between the trimmed V and J ends, which lost 3 bases and 5 bases, there was a span of 17 bases. Germline CDR1 MNHEY, CDR2 SMNVEV (reference sequence). A note on this clone: What it recognizes is unknown.

The primer mix had 60 Vbeta and 13 Jbeta primers. Per the study methods: In a later analysis, 10 million to 11 million of tens of millions of unique beta chains occurred in at least two donors. Sequenced by immunoSEQ multiplex PCR; TCRdb stores in-frame clones only, minus some. V and J calls plus clone size are reproduced from that table; the DNA served to infer D and trimming. The profile shows 150,000 to 200,000 clones, less than 80% of them singletons. This receptor was obtained from a woman in her twenties or thirties in good health and CMV-seropositive. The chain combines TRBV27 with TRBJ2-1; a possible D gene is TRBD2 (7 bases). Sequencing input: PBMCs. CDR3 in DNA: TGTGCCAGCAGTTTTGTTGGGGGGGCTGAAGACAATGAGCAGTTCTTC. This gives the protein CASSFVGGAEDNEQFF.